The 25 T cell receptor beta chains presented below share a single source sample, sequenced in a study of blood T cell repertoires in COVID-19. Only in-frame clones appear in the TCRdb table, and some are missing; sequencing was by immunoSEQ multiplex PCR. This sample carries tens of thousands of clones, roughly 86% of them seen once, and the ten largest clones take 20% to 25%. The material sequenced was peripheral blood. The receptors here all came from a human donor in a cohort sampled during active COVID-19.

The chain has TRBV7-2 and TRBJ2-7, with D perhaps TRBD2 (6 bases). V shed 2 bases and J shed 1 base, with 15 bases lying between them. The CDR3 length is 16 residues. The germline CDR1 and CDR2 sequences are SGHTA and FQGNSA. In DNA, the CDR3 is TGTGCCAGCAGCTTAAATCCCGGGACTCCTTCCTACGAGCAGTACTTC. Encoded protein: CASSLNPGTPSYEQYF.

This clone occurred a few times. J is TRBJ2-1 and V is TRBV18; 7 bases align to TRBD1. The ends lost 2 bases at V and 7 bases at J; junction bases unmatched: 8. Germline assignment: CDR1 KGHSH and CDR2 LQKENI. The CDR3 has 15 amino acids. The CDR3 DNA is TGTGCCAGCTCACCAGGAGAGGGGGCCATAAATGAGCAGTTCTTC. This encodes CASSPGEGAINEQFF.

Here the CDR3 DNA reads TGTGCCAGCAGCTTAACGGCGGGTGCCTACGAGCAGTACTTC. It specifies CASSLTAGAYEQYF. The rearrangement links TRBV7-2 to TRBJ2-7, with D tentatively TRBD2 (5 bases). The CDR3 consists of 14 residues. The V end was cut by 2 bases, the J end by 2 bases, with 10 bases between. CDR1 and CDR2 from the germline V gene are SGHTA and FQGNSA.

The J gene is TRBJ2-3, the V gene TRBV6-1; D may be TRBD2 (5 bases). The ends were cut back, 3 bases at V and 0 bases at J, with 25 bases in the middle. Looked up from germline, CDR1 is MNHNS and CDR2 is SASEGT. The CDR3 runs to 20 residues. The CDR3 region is CASSDFGLLTKSPSTDTQYF. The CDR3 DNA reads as TGTGCCAGCAGTGACTTCGGACTCCTCACAAAATCCCCTAGCACAGATACGCAGTATTTT.

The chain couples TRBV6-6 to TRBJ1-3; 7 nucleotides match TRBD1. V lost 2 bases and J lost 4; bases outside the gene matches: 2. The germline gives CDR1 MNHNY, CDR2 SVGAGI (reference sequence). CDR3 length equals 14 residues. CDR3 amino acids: CASSYRDSGNTIYF. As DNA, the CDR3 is TGTGCCAGCAGTTACCGGGACAGCGGAAACACCATATATTTT.

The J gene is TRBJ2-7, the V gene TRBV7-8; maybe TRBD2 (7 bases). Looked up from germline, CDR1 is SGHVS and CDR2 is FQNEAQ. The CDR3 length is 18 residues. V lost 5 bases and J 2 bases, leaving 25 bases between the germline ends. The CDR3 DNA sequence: TGTGCCAGCAGCGCCTCATTCGAGGGGGGGCAGTCCGCCTACGAGCAGTACTTC. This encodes CASSASFEGGQSAYEQYF.

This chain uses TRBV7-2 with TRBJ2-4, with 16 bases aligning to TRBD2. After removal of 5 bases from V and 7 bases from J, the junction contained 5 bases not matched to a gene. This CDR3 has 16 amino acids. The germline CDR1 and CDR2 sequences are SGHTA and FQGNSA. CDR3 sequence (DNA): TGTGCCAGCAGCCTCGGGACTAGCGGGGGGGAGAACATTCAGTACTTC. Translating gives CASSLGTSGGENIQYF.

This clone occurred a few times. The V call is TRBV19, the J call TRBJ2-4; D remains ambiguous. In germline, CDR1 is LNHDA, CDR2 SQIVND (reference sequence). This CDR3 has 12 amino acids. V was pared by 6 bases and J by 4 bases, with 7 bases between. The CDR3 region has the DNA TGTGCCAGTAGCCCCAAAAAAAACATTCAGTACTTC. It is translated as CASSPKKNIQYF.

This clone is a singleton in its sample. The CDR3 DNA is TGTGCCAGCAGTCTCTCTAGGGGCGGACAGCCCCAGCATTTT. This sequence encodes CASSLSRGGQPQHF. This chain joins TRBV28 and TRBJ1-5; D is possibly TRBD1 (5 bases). V lost 5 bases, J lost 7 bases, and 15 bases lay in between. Germline assignment: CDR1 MDHEN and CDR2 SYDVKM. The CDR3 is 14 residues long.

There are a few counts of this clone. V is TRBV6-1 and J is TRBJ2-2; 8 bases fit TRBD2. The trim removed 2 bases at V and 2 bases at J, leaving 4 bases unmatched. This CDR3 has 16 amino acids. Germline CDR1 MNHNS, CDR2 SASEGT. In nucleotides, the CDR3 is TGTGCCAGCAGTGAAATACTAGCGGCTAACACCGGGGAGCTGTTTTTT. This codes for CASSEILAANTGELFF.

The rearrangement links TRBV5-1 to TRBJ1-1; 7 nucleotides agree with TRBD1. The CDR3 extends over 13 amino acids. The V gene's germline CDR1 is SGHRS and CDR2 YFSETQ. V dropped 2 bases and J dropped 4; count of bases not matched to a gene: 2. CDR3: CASSLNRGTEAFF. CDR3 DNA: TGCGCCAGCAGCTTAAACAGGGGCACTGAAGCTTTCTTT.

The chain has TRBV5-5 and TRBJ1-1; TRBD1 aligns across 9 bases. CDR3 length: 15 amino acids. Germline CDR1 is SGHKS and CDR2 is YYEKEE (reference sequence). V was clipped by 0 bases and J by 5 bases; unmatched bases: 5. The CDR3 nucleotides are TGTGCCAGCAGCTTGGTCGGGACAGGGTGGACTGAAGCTTTCTTT. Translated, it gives CASSLVGTGWTEAFF.

The CDR3 nucleotides read TGCGCCAGCTCCTCGGGGGGCTGGAATCAGCCCCAGCATTTT. It is translated as CASSSGGWNQPQHF. This chain links TRBV23-1 with TRBJ1-5; the D gene is possibly TRBD1 (6 bases). TRBV23-1 is flagged as an ORF with uncertain function. V lost 8 bases to trimming and J lost 4 bases, with 15 bases between them. This CDR3 is built from 14 residues.

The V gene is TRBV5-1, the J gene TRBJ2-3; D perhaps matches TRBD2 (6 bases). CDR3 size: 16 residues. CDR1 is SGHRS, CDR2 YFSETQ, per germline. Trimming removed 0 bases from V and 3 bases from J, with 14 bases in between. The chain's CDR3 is CASSLETGVGTDTQYF. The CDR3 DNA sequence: TGCGCCAGCAGCTTGGAAACGGGGGTGGGTACAGATACGCAGTATTTT.

The CDR3, as DNA: TGTGCCAGTAGTATAGCGGGCAGGGTCACCGCCGGCGATGAAAAACTGTTTTTT. Its translation is CASSIAGRVTAGDEKLFF. The chain recombines TRBV19 with TRBJ1-4; D might be TRBD1 (5 bases). CDR3 length equals 18 residues. Deletions cut 1 base from V and 6 bases from J, with 21 bases between. Germline V gene lookup returns CDR1 LNHDA and CDR2 SQIVND (reference sequence).

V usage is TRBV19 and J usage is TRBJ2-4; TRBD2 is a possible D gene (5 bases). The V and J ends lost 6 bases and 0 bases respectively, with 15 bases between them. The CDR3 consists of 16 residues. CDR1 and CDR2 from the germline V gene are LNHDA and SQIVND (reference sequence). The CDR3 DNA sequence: TGTGCCAGTAGAGATTCCAGTGGACTAGCCAAAAACATTCAGTACTTC. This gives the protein CASRDSSGLAKNIQYF.

This CDR3 reads CSVRQGVANEKLFF. The CDR3 region has the DNA TGCAGCGTCAGGCAGGGGGTTGCTAATGAAAAACTGTTTTTT. The rearrangement links TRBV29-1 to TRBJ1-4; 7 nucleotides agree with TRBD1. V lost 6 bases and J lost 3; bases outside the gene matches: 7. This CDR3 comprises 14 residues. Germline CDR1 and CDR2: SQVTM and ANQGSEA.

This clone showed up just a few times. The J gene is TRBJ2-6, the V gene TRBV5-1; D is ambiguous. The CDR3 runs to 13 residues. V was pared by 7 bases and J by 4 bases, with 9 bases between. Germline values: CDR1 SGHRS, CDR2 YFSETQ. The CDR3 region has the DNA TGCGCCAGCGACTTCACCGGGGCCAACGTCCTGACTTTC. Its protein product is CASDFTGANVLTF.

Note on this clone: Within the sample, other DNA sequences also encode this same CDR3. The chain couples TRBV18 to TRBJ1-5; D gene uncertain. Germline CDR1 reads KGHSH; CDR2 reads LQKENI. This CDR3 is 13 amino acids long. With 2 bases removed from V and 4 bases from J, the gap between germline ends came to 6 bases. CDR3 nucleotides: TGTGCCAGCTCACCAGGACTTAATCAGCCCCAGCATTTT. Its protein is CASSPGLNQPQHF.

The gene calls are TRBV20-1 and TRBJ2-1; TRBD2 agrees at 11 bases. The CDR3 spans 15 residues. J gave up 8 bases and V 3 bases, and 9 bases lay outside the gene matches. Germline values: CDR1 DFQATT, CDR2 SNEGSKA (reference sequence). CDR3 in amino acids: CSASGLAGPGDEQFF. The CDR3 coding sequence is TGCAGTGCTAGTGGACTAGCGGGTCCCGGCGATGAGCAGTTCTTC.

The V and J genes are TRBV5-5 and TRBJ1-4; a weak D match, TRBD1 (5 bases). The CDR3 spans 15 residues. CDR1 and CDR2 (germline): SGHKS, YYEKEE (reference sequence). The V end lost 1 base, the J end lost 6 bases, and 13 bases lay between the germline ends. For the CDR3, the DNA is TGTGCCAGCAGCTTGAGGGACTCGGTCGATGAAAAACTGTTTTTT. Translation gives CASSLRDSVDEKLFF.

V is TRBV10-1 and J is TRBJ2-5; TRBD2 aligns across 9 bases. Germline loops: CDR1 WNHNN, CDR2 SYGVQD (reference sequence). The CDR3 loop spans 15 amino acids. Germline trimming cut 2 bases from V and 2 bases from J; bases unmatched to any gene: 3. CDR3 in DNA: TGCGCCAGCAGTGAGATTAGCGGGGGTCAAGAGACCCAGTACTTC. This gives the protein CASSEISGGQETQYF.

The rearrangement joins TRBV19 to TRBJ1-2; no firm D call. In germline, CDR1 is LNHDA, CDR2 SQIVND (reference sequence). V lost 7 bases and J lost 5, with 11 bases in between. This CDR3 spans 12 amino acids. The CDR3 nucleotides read TGTGCCAGTACCACGACTGGGTATGGCTACACCTTC. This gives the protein CASTTTGYGYTF.

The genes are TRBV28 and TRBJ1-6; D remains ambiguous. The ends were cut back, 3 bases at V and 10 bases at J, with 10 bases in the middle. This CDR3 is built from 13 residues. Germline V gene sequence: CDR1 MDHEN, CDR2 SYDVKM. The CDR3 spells CASSLGRPSPLHF. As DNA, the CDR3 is TGTGCCAGCAGTTTGGGGAGGCCATCACCCCTCCACTTT.

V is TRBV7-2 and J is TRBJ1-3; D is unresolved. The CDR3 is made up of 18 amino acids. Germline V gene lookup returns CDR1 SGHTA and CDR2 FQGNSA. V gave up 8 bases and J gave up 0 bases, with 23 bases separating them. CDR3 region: CASCRPGQEFYSGNTIYF. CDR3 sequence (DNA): TGTGCCAGCTGCCGCCCTGGGCAGGAATTCTACTCTGGAAACACCATATATTTT.